This T cell receptor (beta chain) was captured by sequencing in a study of blood T cells in healthy people across ages. Together with a sample-barcoded 5' primer, a J-beta primer mix was included in a second PCR lasting roughly 7 to 11 cycles. From the 5' RACE reads, TCRdb called clonotypes with MiXCR, one entry per CDR3 protein. Among about 830,000 distinct CDR3 sequences listed, 55% to 65% were seen once. Deletions cut 1 base from V and 5 bases from J, with 8 bases between. The CDR3 consists of 13 residues. Germline V CDR1 and CDR2: LNHNV, YYDKDF (reference sequence). The TCR comes from a man aged 25 to 40 in good health. The specimen was blood. The chain couples TRBV15 to TRBJ2-5; D gene unclear. The CDR3 reads CATSRVYPETQYF. The CDR3 bases are TGTGCCACCAGCAGAGTGTACCCCGAGACCCAGTACTTC.